The T cell receptor (beta chain) under discussion was sequenced for a study of cytomegalovirus exposure and HLA in healthy donors. The primer mix had 60 Vbeta and 13 Jbeta primers. Measured with immunoSEQ multiplex PCR; TCRdb has only the in-frame clones, and not every one. Its table records roughly 77,000 clones. Comment on this clone: One end of the junction is discordant with germline, which a read error may explain.

The CDR3 is 15 residues long. Germline V gives CDR1 KGHSH, CDR2 LQKENI. The sequence was collected from a female donor in good health and CMV-seropositive. This chain joins TRBV18 and TRBJ1-1; 10 positions match TRBD1. Sequenced: PBMCs. This chain's CDR3 is CASSPGTGENTEDFF. The CDR3 DNA reads as TGTGCCAGCTCACCGGGGACAGGGGAAAACACTGAAGATTTCTTT.